This T cell receptor beta chain was retrieved from a study of blood T cell repertoires in COVID-19. The trim removed 3 bases at V and 6 bases at J, leaving 4 bases unmatched. The germline V gene encodes CDR1 SGHTA and CDR2 FQGTGA. This CDR3 has 15 residues. The repertoire was sequenced with immunoSEQ multiplex PCR; TCRdb's copy has only in-frame clones and lacks some. This table holds about 330,000 clones, over 70% found once. This sequence was found in a man aged 30 to 45 who had recovered from COVID-19. The chain has TRBV7-3 and TRBJ2-3; 12 bases agree with TRBD2. Sequencing input: PBMCs or T cells enriched from blood (not recorded which). CDR3 sequence reads: CASSFSGTSGDTQYF. CDR3 sequence (DNA): TGTGCCAGCAGCTTTTCAGGGACTAGCGGGGATACGCAGTATTTT.